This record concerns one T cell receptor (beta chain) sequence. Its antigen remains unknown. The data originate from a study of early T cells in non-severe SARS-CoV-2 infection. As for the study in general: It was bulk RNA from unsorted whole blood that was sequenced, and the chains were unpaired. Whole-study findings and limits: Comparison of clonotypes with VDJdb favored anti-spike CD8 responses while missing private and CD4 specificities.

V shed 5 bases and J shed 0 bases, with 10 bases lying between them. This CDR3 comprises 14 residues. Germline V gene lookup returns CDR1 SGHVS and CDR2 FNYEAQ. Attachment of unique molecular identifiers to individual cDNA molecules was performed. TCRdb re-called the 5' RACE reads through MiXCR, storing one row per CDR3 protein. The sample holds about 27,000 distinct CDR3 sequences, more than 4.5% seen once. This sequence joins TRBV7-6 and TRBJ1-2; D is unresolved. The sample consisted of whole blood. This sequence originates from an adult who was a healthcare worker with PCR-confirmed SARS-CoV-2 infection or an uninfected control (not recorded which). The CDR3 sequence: CASSPTESNYGYTF. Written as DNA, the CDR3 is TGTGCCAGCAGCCCGACGGAGTCTAACTATGGCTACACCTTC. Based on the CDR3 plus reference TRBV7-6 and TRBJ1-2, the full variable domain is GAGVSQSPRYKVTKRGQDVALRCDPISGHVSLYWYRQALGQGPEFLTYFNYEAQQDKSGLPNDRFSAERPEGSISTLTIQRTEQRDSAMYRCASSPTESNYGYTFGSGTRLTVV.